Below are 23 T cell receptor beta chains sequenced from a single sample in a study of blood T cell repertoires in COVID-19 (dated by TCRdb to the early 2020s). Preparation of the library involved the immunoSEQ multiplex PCR assay. Held by TCRdb, this immuneACCESS table contains in-frame sequences only and omits some clones. Under half of the omission traces to an unresolved V gene where checked; the cause of the rest is unknown. The sample contains 87,000 or so clones, around 86% of them found a single time. About 16% of the sample rests with the top ten. Sequencing was carried out using peripheral blood. The receptors originated from a woman of 80 years or more with active or convalescent COVID-19.

This sequence joins TRBV10-3 and TRBJ1-2; a weak D match, TRBD1 (5 bases). CDR1 is ENHRY and CDR2 is SYGVKD in the germline V gene. This CDR3 comprises 15 residues. The V end lost 6 bases, the J end lost 1 base, and 15 bases lay between the germline ends. In DNA, the CDR3 is TGTGCCATCAGGGGGGGATTAGTGGATAACTATGGCTACACCTTC. It specifies CAIRGGLVDNYGYTF.

This chain connects TRBV6-5 to TRBJ2-7; 11 bases are shared with TRBD1. Trimming cost V 4 bases and J 7 bases; bases outside gene matches: 6. This CDR3 contains 14 residues. Germline CDR1 MNHEY, CDR2 SVGAGI. The DNA for the CDR3 is TGTGCCAGCAGTTGGGGACAGGGGGTGGGTGAGCAGTACTTC. It yields the protein CASSWGQGVGEQYF.

The chain combines TRBV7-9 with TRBJ1-1; D not certain. Germline-derived CDR1 and CDR2 are SEHNR and FQNEAQ (reference sequence). CDR3 length: 19 amino acids. Trimming removed 4 bases at V and 3 bases at J, with 27 bases between. Written as DNA, the CDR3 is TGTGCCAGCAGCTCCTCCGGGGTCTCCGTCCGGGCGGGGTACACTGAAGCTTTCTTT. It encodes CASSSSGVSVRAGYTEAFF.

V and J are TRBV5-1 and TRBJ2-7; 8 bases fit TRBD1. V dropped 3 bases and J dropped 0; count of bases not matched to a gene: 5. Germline lookup yields CDR1 SGHRS and CDR2 YFSETQ. CDR3 length equals 15 residues. In DNA form, the CDR3 reads TGCGCCAGCAGCTGGGGGGACAGGAGCTCCTACGAGCAGTACTTC. This translates into CASSWGDRSSYEQYF. The entire variable domain, with the rest obtained from reference TRBV5-1 and TRBJ2-7, is as follows: KAGVTQTPRYLIKTRGQQVTLSCSPISGHRSVSWYQQTPGQGLQFLFEYFSETQRNKGNFPGRFSGRQFSNSRSEMNVSTLELGDSALYLCASSWGDRSSYEQYFGPGTRLTVT.

This chain links TRBV7-3 with TRBJ2-5; 12 bases match TRBD2. CDR3 length equals 15 residues. Germline V gene lookup returns CDR1 SGHTA and CDR2 FQGTGA. V lost 5 bases and J lost 2; bases outside the gene matches: 3. The CDR3 region is CASSLAGGIQETQYF. CDR3 in DNA: TGTGCCAGCAGCCTAGCGGGAGGGATTCAAGAGACCCAGTACTTC.

The chain employs TRBV19 and TRBJ2-7, with 8 nucleotides matching TRBD2. V was pared by 4 bases and J by 7 bases, with 9 bases of the junction left unmatched. This CDR3 is built from 14 residues. In germline, CDR1 is LNHDA, CDR2 SQIVND (reference sequence). CDR3: CASSTSGGAREQYF. DNA of the CDR3: TGTGCCAGTAGTACCTCGGGGGGGGCGCGGGAGCAGTACTTC.

The chain recombines TRBV6-6 with TRBJ2-1, with 7 bases fitting TRBD1. CDR3 length equals 15 residues. The V and J ends lost 7 bases and 3 bases, in that order; junction bases with no gene match: 9. Germline CDR1 MNHNY, CDR2 SVGAGI (reference sequence). CDR3 bases: TGTGCCAGCACTCAAAGACAGGGCCTCTACAATGAGCAGTTCTTC. It specifies CASTQRQGLYNEQFF.

This clone showed up many times. The chain uses TRBV5-1 and TRBJ1-6; 7 bases align to TRBD1. Germline V CDR1 and CDR2: SGHRS, YFSETQ. CDR3 length: 14 residues. V shed 2 bases and J 8 bases; nucleotides not matched to a gene: 4. DNA for the CDR3: TGCGCCAGCAGCTTTACAGGGGCGGATTCACCCCTCCACTTT. Its translation: CASSFTGADSPLHF. Supplemented by reference TRBV5-1 and TRBJ1-6, the full variable domain reads KAGVTQTPRYLIKTRGQQVTLSCSPISGHRSVSWYQQTPGQGLQFLFEYFSETQRNKGNFPGRFSGRQFSNSRSEMNVSTLELGDSALYLCASSFTGADSPLHFGNGTRLTVT.

CDR3 loop: CASSFKRDNEQFF. CDR3 bases: TGTGCCAGCAGCTTTAAGCGAGACAATGAGCAGTTCTTC. The rearrangement links TRBV7-8 to TRBJ2-1; D is unresolved. Germline-derived CDR1 and CDR2 are SGHVS and FQNEAQ. The V gene lost 3 bases and the J gene lost 5 bases, with 8 bases spanning the gap. The CDR3 length is 13 residues.

This rearrangement joins TRBV7-2 to TRBJ2-3, with 13 nucleotides matching TRBD2. This CDR3 comprises 16 residues. Germline assignment: CDR1 SGHTA and CDR2 FQGNSA. Germline trimming cut 6 bases from V and 5 bases from J; bases unmatched to any gene: 8. The CDR3 spells CASSSGLAGVIDTQYF. As DNA, the CDR3 is TGTGCCAGCAGTTCCGGACTAGCGGGAGTGATAGATACGCAGTATTTT.

This chain connects TRBV7-2 to TRBJ2-7; the match to TRBD1 covers 10 bases. Germline V CDR1 and CDR2: SGHTA, FQGNSA. Losses at the gene ends were 5 bases for V and 6 bases for J; bases not matched to a gene: 7. The CDR3 runs 14 residues. CDR3 sequence: CASSGTGAFSEQYF. For the CDR3, the DNA is TGTGCCAGCAGCGGGACAGGGGCTTTTTCCGAGCAGTACTTC.

This clone has a handful of counts. The chain carries TRBV10-1 and TRBJ2-1, with a weak D call TRBD2 (7 bases). The CDR3 has 14 residues. Trimming took 10 bases from V and 7 from J, leaving 20 bases between them. Germline V gene lookup returns CDR1 WNHNN and CDR2 SYGVQD (reference sequence). The CDR3 DNA reads as TGCGCCAACCTAAGGACGGGGGGCTGGAATGAGCAGTTCTTC. Translated: CANLRTGGWNEQFF.

The chain combines TRBV7-9 with TRBJ2-5; D may be TRBD1 (6 bases). Germline loops: CDR1 SEHNR, CDR2 FQNEAQ (reference sequence). V lost 3 bases and J lost 5, with 13 bases in between. The CDR3 runs to 14 residues. The CDR3 region has the DNA TGTGCCAGCAGCTTGGCAGGGGCGCGCGAGACCCAGTACTTC. This codes for CASSLAGARETQYF.

The gene calls are TRBV7-9 and TRBJ2-1; maybe TRBD2 (6 bases). Deletions cut 1 base from V and 4 bases from J, with 14 bases between. Per germline, CDR1 SEHNR and CDR2 FQNEAQ (reference sequence). This CDR3 contains 16 residues. The CDR3 loop is CASSLGTGDSYNEQFF. CDR3 DNA: TGTGCCAGCAGCTTAGGGACGGGGGACTCTTACAATGAGCAGTTCTTC.

V usage is TRBV5-5 and J usage is TRBJ2-5; 8 nucleotides line up with TRBD1. This CDR3 comprises 16 residues. Germline V lookup: CDR1 SGHKS, CDR2 YYEKEE (reference sequence). Trimming cost V 3 bases and J 1 base; bases outside gene matches: 8. Here the CDR3 reads CASSWGGQGPQETQYF. Written as DNA, the CDR3 is TGTGCCAGCAGCTGGGGCGGACAGGGACCCCAAGAGACCCAGTACTTC.

The V call is TRBV18, the J call TRBJ1-2, with no clear D. The CDR3 has 13 residues. Germline V lookup: CDR1 KGHSH, CDR2 LQKENI. Trimming removed 3 bases from V and 8 bases from J, with 13 bases in between. As DNA, the CDR3 is TGTGCCAGCTCACCTGGAGAGGGTATGGGCTACACCTTC. Protein: CASSPGEGMGYTF.

The chain combines TRBV28 with TRBJ2-3, with TRBD2 matching 10 bases. Germline values: CDR1 MDHEN, CDR2 SYDVKM. This CDR3 spans 16 amino acids. With 6 bases clipped from V and 3 bases from J, the junction kept 9 bases outside the gene matches. The CDR3 coding sequence is TGTGCCAGCAGGCCCAGAAAAGCGGGAGGGACAGATACGCAGTATTTT. It specifies CASRPRKAGGTDTQYF.

Of note for this clone: The junction differs from germline at one of its ends, possibly a read error. The chain joins TRBV2 to TRBJ1-1; tentative D call: TRBD1 (6 bases). Germline V gene sequence: CDR1 SNHLY, CDR2 FYNNEI. The length of the CDR3 is 11 residues. The DNA of the CDR3 is TGTGCCAGCAGTTGGATCGGACAGACGGTCTTT. This encodes CASSWIGQTVF.

V usage is TRBV5-1 and J usage is TRBJ2-7; 7 bases match TRBD2. J was trimmed by 2 bases and V by 3 bases; bases with no gene match: 14. CDR1 is SGHRS, CDR2 YFSETQ, per germline. The CDR3 has 17 amino acids. The CDR3 sequence: CASSWRSGGGPTYEQYF. The CDR3 nucleotides read TGCGCCAGCAGCTGGCGGTCTGGGGGGGGACCCACCTACGAGCAGTACTTC.

The chain employs TRBV28 and TRBJ1-6; D not resolved. The CDR3 is 14 residues long. Germline CDR1 MDHEN, CDR2 SYDVKM. The V gene lost 5 bases and the J gene lost 6 bases, with 11 bases spanning the gap. In nucleotides, the CDR3 is TGTGCCAGCAGTCCCGGGATTATTAATTCACCCCTCCACTTT. This gives the protein CASSPGIINSPLHF.

J is TRBJ2-3 and V is TRBV9, with TRBD2 matching 15 bases. The CDR3 length is 16 residues. The germline V gene has CDR1 SGDLS and CDR2 YYNGEE. J was trimmed by 5 bases and V by 4 bases; bases with no gene match: 5. The chain's CDR3 is CASSMGLAGGLDTQYF. For the CDR3, the DNA is TGTGCCAGCAGCATGGGACTAGCGGGGGGTTTAGATACGCAGTATTTT.

This clone was counted a few times. This chain uses TRBV3-1 (or the pseudogene TRBV3-2) with TRBJ2-7; no definite D call. The V end lost 4 bases, the J end lost 0 bases, and 16 bases lay between the germline ends. Germline V gives CDR1 LGHDT, CDR2 YNNKEL (reference sequence). The length of the CDR3 is 16 residues. CDR3 nucleotides: TGTGCCAGCAGCCGCTGGGCCCCGACCAGCTCCTACGAGCAGTACTTC. Translation gives CASSRWAPTSSYEQYF.

The chain carries TRBV5-4 and TRBJ2-3; 7 bases agree with TRBD1. The length of the CDR3 is 18 residues. Unmatched junction bases numbered 13, after V lost 3 bases and J lost 0 bases. In germline, CDR1 is SGHNT, CDR2 YYREEE (reference sequence). Here the CDR3 DNA reads TGTGCCAGCAGCTCAACTACCGGGACAGAGGCCAGCACAGATACGCAGTATTTT. As protein: CASSSTTGTEASTDTQYF.